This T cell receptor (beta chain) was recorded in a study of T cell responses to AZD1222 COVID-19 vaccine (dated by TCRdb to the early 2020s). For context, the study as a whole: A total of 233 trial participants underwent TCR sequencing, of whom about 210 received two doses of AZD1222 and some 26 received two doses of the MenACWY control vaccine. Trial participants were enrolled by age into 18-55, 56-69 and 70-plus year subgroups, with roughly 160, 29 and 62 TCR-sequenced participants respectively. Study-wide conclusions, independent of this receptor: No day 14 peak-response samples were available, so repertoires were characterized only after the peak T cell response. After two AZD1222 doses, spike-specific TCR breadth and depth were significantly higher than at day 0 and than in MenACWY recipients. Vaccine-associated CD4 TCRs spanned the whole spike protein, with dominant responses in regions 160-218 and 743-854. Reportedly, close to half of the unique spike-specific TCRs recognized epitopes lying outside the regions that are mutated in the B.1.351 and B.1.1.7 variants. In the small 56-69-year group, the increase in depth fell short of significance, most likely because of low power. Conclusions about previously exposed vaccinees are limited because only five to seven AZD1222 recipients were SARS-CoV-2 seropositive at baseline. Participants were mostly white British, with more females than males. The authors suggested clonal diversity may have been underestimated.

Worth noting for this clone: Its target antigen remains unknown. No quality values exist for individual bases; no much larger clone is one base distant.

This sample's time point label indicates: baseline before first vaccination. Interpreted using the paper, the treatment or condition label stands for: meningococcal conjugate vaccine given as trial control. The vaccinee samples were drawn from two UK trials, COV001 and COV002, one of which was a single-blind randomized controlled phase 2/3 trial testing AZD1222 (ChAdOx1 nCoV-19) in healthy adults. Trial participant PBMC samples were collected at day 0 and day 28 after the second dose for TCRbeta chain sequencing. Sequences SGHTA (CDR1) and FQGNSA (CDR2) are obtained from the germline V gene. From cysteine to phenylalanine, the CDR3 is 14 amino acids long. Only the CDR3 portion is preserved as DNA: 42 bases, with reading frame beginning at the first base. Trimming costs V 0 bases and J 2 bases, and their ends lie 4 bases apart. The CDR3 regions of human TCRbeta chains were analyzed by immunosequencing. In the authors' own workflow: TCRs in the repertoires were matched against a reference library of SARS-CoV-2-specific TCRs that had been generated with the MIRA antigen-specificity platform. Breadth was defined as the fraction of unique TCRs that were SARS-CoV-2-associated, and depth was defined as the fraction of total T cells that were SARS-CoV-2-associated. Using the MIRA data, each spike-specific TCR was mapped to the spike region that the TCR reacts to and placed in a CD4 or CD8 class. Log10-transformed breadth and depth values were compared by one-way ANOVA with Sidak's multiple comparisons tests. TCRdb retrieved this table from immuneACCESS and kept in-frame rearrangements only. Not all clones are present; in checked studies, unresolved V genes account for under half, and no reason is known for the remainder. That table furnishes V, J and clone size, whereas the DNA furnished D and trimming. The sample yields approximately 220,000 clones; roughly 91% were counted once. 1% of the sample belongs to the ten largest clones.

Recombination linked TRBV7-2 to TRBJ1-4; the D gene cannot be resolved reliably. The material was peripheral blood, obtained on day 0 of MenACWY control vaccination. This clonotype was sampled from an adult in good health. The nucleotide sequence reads TGTGCCAGCAGCTTAGCAGGGACTAATGAAAAACTGTTTTTT. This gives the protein CASSLAGTNEKLFF.